Following are 21 T cell receptor beta chains from one sample sequenced in a study of T cells in Graves' hyperthyroidism and ophthalmopathy. Amplification of TCR beta CDR3 regions was performed using RNA transcripts as template. The HTBI primer set drove a first-round RT-PCR of the TCR CDR3. TCRdb passed the multiplex PCR reads through MiXCR, listing each CDR3 protein once. Of around 620,000 distinct CDR3 sequences listed, 12% to 15% were seen once; the top ten hold roughly 7.7%. The sample comprised blood. Receptors were obtained from a woman aged 18-35 years with Graves' ophthalmopathy.

Concerning this clonotype: Mismatch with germline at one junction end may stem from a read error. This chain connects TRBV7-7 to TRBJ2-5, with D perhaps being TRBD1 or TRBD2 (5 bases each). The CDR3 totals 14 residues. The germline gives CDR1 SSHAT, CDR2 FNYEAQ (reference sequence). The CDR3 region is CASSLGPLQETQYF. The DNA of the CDR3 is TGTGCTAGCAGCTTGGGACCTCTCCAAGAGACCCAGTACTTC.

This clonotype was found many times. J is TRBJ2-1 and V is TRBV20-1, with TRBD2 matching 9 bases. Germline CDR1 reads DFQATT; CDR2 reads SNEGSKA (reference sequence). This CDR3 is built from 14 residues. Trimming removed 1 base from V and 9 bases from J; junction bases left unmatched: 7. In nucleotides, the CDR3 is TGCAGTGCTAGAGGGGCGGGAGGGGGCGGTGAGCAGTTCTTC. Translating it yields CSARGAGGGGEQFF.

This clonotype was seen ten or more times. The chain has TRBV28 and TRBJ2-7, with D unresolved. CDR3 length: 13 amino acids. Between the trimmed V and J ends, which lost 6 bases and 3 bases, there was a span of 12 bases. Per the germline V gene, CDR1 is MDHEN and CDR2 is SYDVKM. The CDR3: CASSPWGSYEQYF. Here the CDR3 DNA reads TGTGCCAGCAGCCCATGGGGAAGCTACGAGCAGTACTTC.

This clonotype was counted ten times or more. The chain uses TRBV12-3 or TRBV12-4 and TRBJ2-1, with D possibly matching TRBD1 (6 bases). This CDR3 has 13 amino acids. Deletions cut 8 bases from V and 12 bases from J, with 20 bases between. This chain's CDR3 is CASGSFQGGWQFF. The CDR3 coding sequence is TGTGCCAGCGGCTCATTTCAAGGGGGATGGCAGTTCTTC.

This clonotype was counted between two and nine times. The V gene is TRBV24-1, the J gene TRBJ2-1; maybe TRBD1 (7 bases). CDR3 size: 13 residues. Deletions cut 4 bases from V and 10 bases from J, with 13 bases between. Germline V gene sequence: CDR1 KGHDR, CDR2 SFDVKD. The DNA for the CDR3 is TGTGCCACCAGTGAGTCAGGGGGGTTAGAGCAGTTCTTC. Translating it yields CATSESGGLEQFF.

This clonotype has a handful of counts. The chain links TRBV6-2 or TRBV6-3 to TRBJ2-1; D not certain. CDR3 size: 16 residues. Trimming removed 6 bases at V and 3 bases at J, with 18 bases between. The V gene's germline CDR1 is MNHEY and CDR2 SVGEGT. DNA of the CDR3: TGTGCCAGCAGCACTACTCCTGAGACGAACTACAATGAGCAGTTCTTC. The encoded protein is CASSTTPETNYNEQFF.

This clonotype was seen a few times. The genes are TRBV12-3 or TRBV12-4 and TRBJ2-4, with 8 nucleotides matching TRBD2. Unmatched junction bases numbered 8, after V lost 0 bases and J lost 7 bases. This CDR3 has 16 amino acids. CDR3 coding DNA: TGTGCCAGCAGTTTAGCCCGGGGGGGGAAGGGGAACATTCAGTACTTC. Its protein is CASSLARGGKGNIQYF.

J is TRBJ2-7 and V is TRBV18; no firm D call. V dropped 3 bases and J dropped 5 bases, with 8 bases sitting between them. Germline V gene sequence: CDR1 KGHSH, CDR2 LQKENI. The CDR3 is 12 amino acids. In DNA, the CDR3 is TGTGCCAGCTCACCGGGGAACGACGAGCAGTACTTC. Translation gives CASSPGNDEQYF.

This clonotype was seen many times. This chain uses TRBV29-1 with TRBJ2-7; D is ambiguous. CDR1 and CDR2 from the germline V gene are SQVTM and ANQGSEA. The CDR3 covers 13 residues. Trimming took off 3 bases at V and 5 bases at J, with 14 bases between the two ends. The CDR3 coding sequence is TGCAGCGTTGAGTCCGGGTTGATCAACGAGCAGTACTTC. Translation gives CSVESGLINEQYF.

In this sample, this clonotype turned up a few times. The gene calls are TRBV4-3 and TRBJ2-6, with 8 nucleotides matching TRBD2. CDR1 is LGHNA, CDR2 YSLEER, per germline. Trimming removed 2 bases from V and 0 bases from J; junction bases left unmatched: 9. The CDR3 is made up of 19 amino acids. The CDR3 here is CASSQPRREATSGANVLTF. The CDR3 nucleotides read TGCGCCAGCAGCCAACCAAGGCGGGAGGCAACCTCTGGGGCCAACGTCCTGACTTTC.

Remarks on this clonotype: A read error may account for a junction end that differs from germline. The J gene is TRBJ1-1, the V gene TRBV9; TRBD1 matches 9 bases. Germline V lookup: CDR1 SGDLS, CDR2 YYNGEE. The CDR3 contains 15 residues. The CDR3 DNA is TGTGCCAGCAGCCGGGACAGGGTGGGGAACAGTGAAGCTTTCTTT. Its protein is CASSRDRVGNSEAFF.

This clonotype has at least ten counts. The chain has TRBV29-1 and TRBJ2-5, with TRBD2 matching 7 bases. CDR1 SQVTM and CDR2 ANQGSEA come from the germline V gene. Unmatched junction bases numbered 5, after V lost 5 bases and J lost 5 bases. This CDR3 is built from 12 residues. In DNA form, the CDR3 reads TGCAGCGTTCGCGGGAGCGGTGAGACCCAGTACTTC. Translation: CSVRGSGETQYF.

This clonotype came up many times. V usage is TRBV7-3 and J usage is TRBJ1-2, with 12 bases identical to TRBD1. CDR1 SGHTA and CDR2 FQGTGA come from the germline V gene. The CDR3 is made up of 16 amino acids. J was trimmed by 4 bases and V by 0 bases; bases with no gene match: 3. The CDR3 DNA reads as TGTGCCAGCAGCTTAACAGGGACAGGGGGCATCTATGGCTACACCTTC. Protein sequence: CASSLTGTGGIYGYTF.

This clonotype was detected ten times or more. This chain uses TRBV20-1 with TRBJ2-5; D not resolved. Germline CDR1 is DFQATT and CDR2 is SNEGSKA (reference sequence). The CDR3 sequence is 12 residues long. Trimming cost V 1 base and J 5 bases, with 8 bases left between them. CDR3 sequence: CSARGVEETQYF. The CDR3 DNA follows: TGCAGTGCTAGAGGGGTAGAGGAGACCCAGTACTTC.

V gene TRBV16 combines with J gene TRBJ2-3; tentative D call: TRBD1 (6 bases). From germline, CDR1 is KGHSY and CDR2 FQNENV. The CDR3 runs 13 residues. The germline V and J ends were trimmed by 3 bases and 5 bases, with 9 bases remaining between them. The CDR3 bases are TGTGCCAGCAGCCACGGACAGAGAGATACGCAGTATTTT. Residues: CASSHGQRDTQYF.

The genes are TRBV25-1 and TRBJ2-7; D may match TRBD1 or TRBD2 (5 bases each). CDR3 size: 13 residues. Looked up from germline, CDR1 is MGHDK and CDR2 is SYGVNS. The V gene lost 6 bases and the J gene lost 5 bases, with 14 bases spanning the gap. The CDR3 DNA reads as TGTGCCAGCAGCCGCTGGGGGAGCGACGAGCAGTACTTC. It translates to CASSRWGSDEQYF.

This clonotype occurred many times. V and J are TRBV6-1 and TRBJ1-5, with D hard to call. Germline assignment: CDR1 MNHNS and CDR2 SASEGT. Trimming cost V 3 bases and J 6 bases, with 9 bases left between them. The CDR3 length is 13 residues. As DNA, the CDR3 is TGTGCCAGCAGTGAGGGCAGGCCTCAGCCCCAGCATTTT. This encodes CASSEGRPQPQHF.

This clonotype occurred many times. V usage is TRBV28 and J usage is TRBJ1-5, with no clear D. The germline CDR1 and CDR2 sequences are MDHEN and SYDVKM. Trimming cost V 6 bases and J 1 base, with 19 bases left between them. The CDR3 totals 17 residues. The CDR3 DNA reads as TGTGCCAGCAGCCCTCCCGGACTAAGGGCGAGCAATCAGCCCCAGCATTTT. The encoded protein is CASSPPGLRASNQPQHF.

A note on this clonotype: This sequence may be a read error, since a much larger clone differs from it by one base. CDR3 in DNA: TGTGCCCGCAAGAGGAGCTCCTATAATTCACCCCTCCACTTT. It yields the protein CARKRSSYNSPLHF. V gene TRBV2 combines with J gene TRBJ1-6; D uncertain. Germline values: CDR1 SNHLY, CDR2 FYNNEI. The length of the CDR3 is 14 residues. V lost 11 bases and J lost 0, with 11 bases in between.

The chain uses TRBV6-5 and TRBJ1-1; 7 positions match TRBD1. Germline-derived CDR1 and CDR2 are MNHEY and SVGAGI. V was pared by 0 bases and J by 3 bases, with 4 bases of the junction left unmatched. There are 15 residues in the CDR3. This chain's CDR3 is CASSYSIRGDTEAFF. The CDR3 DNA reads TGTGCCAGCAGTTACTCGATCAGGGGGGACACTGAAGCTTTCTTT.

V gene TRBV5-1 combines with J gene TRBJ1-3; D gene uncertain. The CDR3 runs 16 residues. Between the trimmed V and J ends, which lost 2 bases and 0 bases, there was a span of 12 bases. The V gene's germline CDR1 is SGHRS and CDR2 YFSETQ. CDR3 coding DNA: TGCGCCAGCAGCTTTTCAGGCCTCCACTCTGGAAACACCATATATTTT. This sequence encodes CASSFSGLHSGNTIYF.